The table lists the clone carrying this T cell receptor beta chain with many counts. Its target is unknown. Authors of the study amplified TCR beta CDR3 regions from RNA transcripts. HTBI primers were used for first-round RT-PCR of the TCR CDR3. Using its own MiXCR run on the multiplex PCR reads, TCRdb lists one record per CDR3 protein. The table has fewer than 400,000 distinct CDR3 sequences, roughly 25% seen once. This sample was included in a study of T cells in Graves' hyperthyroidism and ophthalmopathy. Study overall: Peripheral blood was drawn at first diagnosis, prior to all treatment.

General study results and limits: Blood shared most expanded thyroid clonotypes above 0.001. Ophthalmopathy was separated from stable hyperthyroidism by a 13 V-J model.

The V end was cut by 9 bases, the J end by 2 bases, with 4 bases between. The CDR3 extends over 10 amino acids. The germline gives CDR1 SNHLY, CDR2 FYNNEI. Orbital computed tomography, thyroid ultrasound, serum thyroxine and TRAb, and clinical symptoms together informed the diagnoses. Sequencing was carried out using blood. The chain couples TRBV2 to TRBJ2-5; D remains ambiguous. This sequence originates from a man over 45 with Graves' hyperthyroidism. CDR3 residues: CARGQETQYF. For the CDR3, the DNA is TGTGCCAGGGGGCAAGAGACCCAGTACTTC.